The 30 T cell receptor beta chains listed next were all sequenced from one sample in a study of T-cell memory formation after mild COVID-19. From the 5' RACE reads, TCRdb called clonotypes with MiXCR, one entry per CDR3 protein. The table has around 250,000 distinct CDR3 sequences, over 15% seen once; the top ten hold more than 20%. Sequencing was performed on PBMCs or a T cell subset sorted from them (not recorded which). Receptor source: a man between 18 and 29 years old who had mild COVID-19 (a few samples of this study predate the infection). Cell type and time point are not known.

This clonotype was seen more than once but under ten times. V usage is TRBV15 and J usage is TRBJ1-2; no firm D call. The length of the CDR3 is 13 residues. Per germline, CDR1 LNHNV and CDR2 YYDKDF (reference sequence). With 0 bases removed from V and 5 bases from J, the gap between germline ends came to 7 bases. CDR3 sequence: CATSRDEGYGYTF. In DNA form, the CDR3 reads TGTGCCACCAGCAGAGATGAGGGATATGGCTACACCTTC.

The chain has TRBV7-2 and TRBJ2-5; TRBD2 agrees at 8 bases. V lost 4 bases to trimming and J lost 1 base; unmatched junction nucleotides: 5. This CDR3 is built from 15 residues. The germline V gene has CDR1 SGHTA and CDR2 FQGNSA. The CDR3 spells CASSSGGSAQETQYF. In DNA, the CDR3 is TGTGCCAGCAGCTCGGGGGGGTCTGCCCAAGAGACCCAGTACTTC.

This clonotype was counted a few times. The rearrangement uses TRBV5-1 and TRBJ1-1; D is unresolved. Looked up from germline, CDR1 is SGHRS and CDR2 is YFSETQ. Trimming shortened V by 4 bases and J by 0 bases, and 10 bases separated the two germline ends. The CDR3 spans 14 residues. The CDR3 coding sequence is TGCGCCAGCAGCGTACAAAGAATGAACACTGAAGCTTTCTTT. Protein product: CASSVQRMNTEAFF.

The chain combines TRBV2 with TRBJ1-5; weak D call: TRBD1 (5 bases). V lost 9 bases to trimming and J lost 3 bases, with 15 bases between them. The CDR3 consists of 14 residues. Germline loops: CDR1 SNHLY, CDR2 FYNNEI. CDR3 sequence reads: CARGGGSLNQPQHF. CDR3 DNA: TGTGCCAGGGGGGGTGGCTCCCTCAATCAGCCCCAGCATTTT.

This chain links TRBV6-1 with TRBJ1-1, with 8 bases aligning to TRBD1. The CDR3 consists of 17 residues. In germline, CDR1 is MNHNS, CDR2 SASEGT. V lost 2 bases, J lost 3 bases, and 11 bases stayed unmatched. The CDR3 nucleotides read TGTGCCAGCAGTGAAAGGGGCTCCAGGGGGCTCGACACTGAAGCTTTCTTT. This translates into CASSERGSRGLDTEAFF.

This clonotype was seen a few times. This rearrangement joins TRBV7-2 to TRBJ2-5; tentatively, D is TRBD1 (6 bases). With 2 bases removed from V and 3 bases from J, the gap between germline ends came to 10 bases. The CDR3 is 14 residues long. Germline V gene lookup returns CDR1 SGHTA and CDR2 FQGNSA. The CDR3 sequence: CASSLPGQKETQYF. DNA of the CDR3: TGTGCCAGCAGCTTACCCGGACAGAAAGAGACCCAGTACTTC. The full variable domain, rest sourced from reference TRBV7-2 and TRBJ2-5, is GAGVSQSPSNKVTEKGKDVELRCDPISGHTALYWYRQSLGQGLEFLIYFQGNSAPDKSGLPSDRFSAERTGGSVSTLTIQRTQQEDSAVYLCASSLPGQKETQYFGPGTRLLVL.

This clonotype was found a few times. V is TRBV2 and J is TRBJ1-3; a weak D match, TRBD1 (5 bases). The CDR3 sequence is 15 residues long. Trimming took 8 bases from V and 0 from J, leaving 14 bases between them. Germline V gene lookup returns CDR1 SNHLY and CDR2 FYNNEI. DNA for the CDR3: TGTGCCAGCCCCGGGACGGAGAACTCTGGAAACACCATATATTTT. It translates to CASPGTENSGNTIYF.

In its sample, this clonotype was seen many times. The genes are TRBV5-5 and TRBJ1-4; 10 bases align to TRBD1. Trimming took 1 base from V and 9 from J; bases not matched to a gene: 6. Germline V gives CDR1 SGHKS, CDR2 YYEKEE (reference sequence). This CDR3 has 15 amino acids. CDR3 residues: CASSLTGQGVQKLFF. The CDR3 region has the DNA TGTGCCAGCAGCTTGACAGGACAGGGGGTCCAAAAACTGTTTTTT.

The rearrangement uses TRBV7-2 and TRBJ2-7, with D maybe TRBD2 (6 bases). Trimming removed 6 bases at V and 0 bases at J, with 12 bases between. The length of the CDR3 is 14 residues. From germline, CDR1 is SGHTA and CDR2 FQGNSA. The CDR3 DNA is TGTGCCAGCAGGTACTCCGGGGGCTCCTACGAGCAGTACTTC. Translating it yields CASRYSGGSYEQYF.

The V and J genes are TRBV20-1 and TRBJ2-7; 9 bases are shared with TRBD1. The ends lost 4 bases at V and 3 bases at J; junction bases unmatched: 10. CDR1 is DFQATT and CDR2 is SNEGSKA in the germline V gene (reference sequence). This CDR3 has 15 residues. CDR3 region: CSATAGGTGIYEQYF. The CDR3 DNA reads TGCAGTGCTACGGCTGGAGGGACAGGGATCTACGAGCAGTACTTC.

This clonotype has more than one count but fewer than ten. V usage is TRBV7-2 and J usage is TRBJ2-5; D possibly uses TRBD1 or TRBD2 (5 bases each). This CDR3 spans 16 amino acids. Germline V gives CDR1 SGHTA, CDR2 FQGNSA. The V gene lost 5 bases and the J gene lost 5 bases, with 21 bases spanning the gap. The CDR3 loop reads CASSPAGTTVGETQYF. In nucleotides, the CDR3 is TGTGCCAGCAGCCCCGCCGGGACCACTGTAGGGGAGACCCAGTACTTC.

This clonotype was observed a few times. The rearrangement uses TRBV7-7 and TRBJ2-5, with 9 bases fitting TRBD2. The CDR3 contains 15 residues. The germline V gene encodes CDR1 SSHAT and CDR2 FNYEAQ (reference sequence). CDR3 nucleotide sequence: TGTGCTAGCTCAACCGGCGGGGGGGTACAAGAGACCCAGTACTTC. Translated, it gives CASSTGGGVQETQYF.

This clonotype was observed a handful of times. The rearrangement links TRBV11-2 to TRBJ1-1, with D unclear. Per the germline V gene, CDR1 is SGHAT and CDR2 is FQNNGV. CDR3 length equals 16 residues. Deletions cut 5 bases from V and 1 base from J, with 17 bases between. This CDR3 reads CASSQFPGSRNTEAFF. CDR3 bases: TGTGCCAGCAGCCAATTTCCAGGTTCGAGGAACACTGAAGCTTTCTTT.

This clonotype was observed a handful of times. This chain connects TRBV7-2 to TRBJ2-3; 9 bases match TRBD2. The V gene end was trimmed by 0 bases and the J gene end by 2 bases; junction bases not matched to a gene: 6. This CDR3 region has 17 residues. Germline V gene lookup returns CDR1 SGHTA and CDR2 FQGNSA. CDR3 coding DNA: TGTGCCAGCAGCTTAGCGCAGTGGACTAGCGACACAGATACGCAGTATTTT. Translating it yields CASSLAQWTSDTDTQYF.

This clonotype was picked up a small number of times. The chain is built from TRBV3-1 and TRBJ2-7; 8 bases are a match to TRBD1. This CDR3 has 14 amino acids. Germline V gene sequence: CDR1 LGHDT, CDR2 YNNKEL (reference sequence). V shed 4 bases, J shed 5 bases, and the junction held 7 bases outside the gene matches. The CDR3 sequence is CASSRVQGANEQYV. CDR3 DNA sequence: TGTGCCAGCAGCCGCGTCCAGGGGGCTAACGAGCAGTACGTC.

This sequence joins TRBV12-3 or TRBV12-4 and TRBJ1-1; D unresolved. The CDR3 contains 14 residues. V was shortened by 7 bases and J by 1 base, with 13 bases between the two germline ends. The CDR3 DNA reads TGTGCCAGCACACGACCGGTCAGGAACACTGAAGCTTTCTTT. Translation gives CASTRPVRNTEAFF.

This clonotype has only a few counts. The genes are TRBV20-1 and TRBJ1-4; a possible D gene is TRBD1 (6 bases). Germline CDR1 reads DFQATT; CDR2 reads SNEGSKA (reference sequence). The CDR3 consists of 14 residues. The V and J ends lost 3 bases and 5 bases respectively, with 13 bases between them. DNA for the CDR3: TGCAGTGCTAGCGAGGGGGGGGACAATGAAAAACTGTTTTTT. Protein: CSASEGGDNEKLFF.

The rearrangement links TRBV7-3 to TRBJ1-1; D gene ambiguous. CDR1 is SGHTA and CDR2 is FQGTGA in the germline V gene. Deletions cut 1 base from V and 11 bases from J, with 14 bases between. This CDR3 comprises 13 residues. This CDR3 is CASSLIAEGTAFF. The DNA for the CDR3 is TGTGCCAGCAGCTTAATCGCGGAGGGAACGGCTTTCTTT.

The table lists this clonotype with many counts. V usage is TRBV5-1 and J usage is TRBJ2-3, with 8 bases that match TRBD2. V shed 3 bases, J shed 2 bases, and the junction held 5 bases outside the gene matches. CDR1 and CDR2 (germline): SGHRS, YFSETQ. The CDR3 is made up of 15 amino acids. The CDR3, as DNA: TGCGCCAGCAGCTATAGCGGGGCCCCCACAGATACGCAGTATTTT. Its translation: CASSYSGAPTDTQYF.

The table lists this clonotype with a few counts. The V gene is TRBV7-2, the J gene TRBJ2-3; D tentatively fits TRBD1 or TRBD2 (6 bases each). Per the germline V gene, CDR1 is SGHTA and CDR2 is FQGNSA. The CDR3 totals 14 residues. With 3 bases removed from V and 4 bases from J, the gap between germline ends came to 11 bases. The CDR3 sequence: CASSFRGAADTQYF. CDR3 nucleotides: TGTGCCAGCAGCTTTAGGGGGGCCGCAGATACGCAGTATTTT.

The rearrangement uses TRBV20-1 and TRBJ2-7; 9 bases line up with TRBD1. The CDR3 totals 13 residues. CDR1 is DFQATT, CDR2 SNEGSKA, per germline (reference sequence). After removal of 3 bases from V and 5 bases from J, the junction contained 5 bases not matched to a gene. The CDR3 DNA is TGCAGTGCTAGCCGGGACAGGGCGGACGAGCAGTACTTC. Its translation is CSASRDRADEQYF.

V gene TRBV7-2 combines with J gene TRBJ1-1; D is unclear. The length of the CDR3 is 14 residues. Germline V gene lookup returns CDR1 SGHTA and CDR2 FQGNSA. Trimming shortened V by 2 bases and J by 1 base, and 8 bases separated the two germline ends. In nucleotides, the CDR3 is TGTGCCAGCAGCTTATTATGGGGGAACACTGAAGCTTTCTTT. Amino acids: CASSLLWGNTEAFF.

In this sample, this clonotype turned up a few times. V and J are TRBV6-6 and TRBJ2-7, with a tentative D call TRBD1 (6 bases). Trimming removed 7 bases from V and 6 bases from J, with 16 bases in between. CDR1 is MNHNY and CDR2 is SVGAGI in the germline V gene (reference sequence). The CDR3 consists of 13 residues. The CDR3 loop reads CASKDYRAGEQYV. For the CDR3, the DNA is TGTGCCAGCAAGGATTACAGGGCGGGCGAGCAGTACGTC.

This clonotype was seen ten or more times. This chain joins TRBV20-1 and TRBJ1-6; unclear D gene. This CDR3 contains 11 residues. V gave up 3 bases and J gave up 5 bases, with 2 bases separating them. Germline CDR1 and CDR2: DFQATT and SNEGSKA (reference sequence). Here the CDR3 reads CSASHNSPLHF. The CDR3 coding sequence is TGCAGTGCTAGCCATAATTCACCCCTCCACTTT.

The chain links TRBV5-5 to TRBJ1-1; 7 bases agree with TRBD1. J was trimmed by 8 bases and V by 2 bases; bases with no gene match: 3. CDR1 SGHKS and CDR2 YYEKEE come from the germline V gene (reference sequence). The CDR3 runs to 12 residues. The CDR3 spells CASSFGTVEAFF. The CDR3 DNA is TGTGCCAGCAGCTTTGGGACAGTAGAAGCTTTCTTT. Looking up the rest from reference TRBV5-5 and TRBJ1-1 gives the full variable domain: DAGVTQSPTHLIKTRGQQVTLRCSPISGHKSVSWYQQVLGQGPQFIFQYYEKEERGRGNFPDRFSARQFPNYSSELNVNALLLGDSALYLCASSFGTVEAFFGQGTRLTVV.

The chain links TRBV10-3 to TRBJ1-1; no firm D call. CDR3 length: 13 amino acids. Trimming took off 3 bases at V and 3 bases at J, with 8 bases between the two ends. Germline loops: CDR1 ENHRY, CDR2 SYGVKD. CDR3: CAISESSYTEAFF. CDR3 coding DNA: TGTGCCATCAGTGAAAGCAGCTACACTGAAGCTTTCTTT.

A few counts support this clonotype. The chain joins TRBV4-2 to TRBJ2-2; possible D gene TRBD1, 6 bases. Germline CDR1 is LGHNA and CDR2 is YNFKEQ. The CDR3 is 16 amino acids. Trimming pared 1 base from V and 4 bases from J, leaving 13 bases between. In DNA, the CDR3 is TGTGCCAGCAGCCAAGTGACAGGCCGCGGCACCGGGGAGCTGTTTTTT. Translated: CASSQVTGRGTGELFF.

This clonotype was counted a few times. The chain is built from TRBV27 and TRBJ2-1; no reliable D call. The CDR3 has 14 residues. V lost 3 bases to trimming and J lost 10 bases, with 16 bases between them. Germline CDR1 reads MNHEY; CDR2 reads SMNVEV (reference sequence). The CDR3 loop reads CASSLIAAEREQFF. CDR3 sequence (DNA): TGTGCCAGCAGTTTGATTGCCGCAGAGAGGGAGCAGTTCTTC.

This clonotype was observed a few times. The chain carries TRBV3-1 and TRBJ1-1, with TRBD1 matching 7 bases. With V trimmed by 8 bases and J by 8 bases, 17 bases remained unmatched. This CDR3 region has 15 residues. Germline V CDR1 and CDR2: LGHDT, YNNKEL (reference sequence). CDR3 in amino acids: CASRQNRGPGGEAFF. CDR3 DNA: TGTGCCAGCCGACAAAACAGGGGTCCCGGGGGGGAAGCTTTCTTT.

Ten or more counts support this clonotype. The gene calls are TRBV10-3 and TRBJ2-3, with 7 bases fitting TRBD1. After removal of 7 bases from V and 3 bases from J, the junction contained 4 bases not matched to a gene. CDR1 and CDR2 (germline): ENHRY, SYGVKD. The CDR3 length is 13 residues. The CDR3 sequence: CAIKGRGTDTQYF. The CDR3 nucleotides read TGTGCCATCAAGGGCAGGGGGACAGATACGCAGTATTTT.